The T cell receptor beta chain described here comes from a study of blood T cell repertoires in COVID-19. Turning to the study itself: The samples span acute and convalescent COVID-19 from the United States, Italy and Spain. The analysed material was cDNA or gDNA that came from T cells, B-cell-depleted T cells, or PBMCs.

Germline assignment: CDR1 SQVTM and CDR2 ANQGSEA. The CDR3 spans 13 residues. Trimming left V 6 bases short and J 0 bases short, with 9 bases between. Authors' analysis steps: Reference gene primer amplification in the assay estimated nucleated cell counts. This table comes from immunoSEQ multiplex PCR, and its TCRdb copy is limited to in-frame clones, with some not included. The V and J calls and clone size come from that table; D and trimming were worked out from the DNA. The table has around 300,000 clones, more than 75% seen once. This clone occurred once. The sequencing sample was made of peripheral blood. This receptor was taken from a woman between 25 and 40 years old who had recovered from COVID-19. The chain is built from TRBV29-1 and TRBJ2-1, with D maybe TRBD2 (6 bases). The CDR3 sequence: CSVGLSSYNEQFF. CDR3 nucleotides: TGCAGCGTAGGACTAAGCTCCTACAATGAGCAGTTCTTC.